This T cell receptor (beta chain) was captured by sequencing in a study of blood T cell repertoires in COVID-19. Across the whole study: Collection of acute and convalescent COVID-19 samples took place in the United States, Italy and Spain. The cDNA or gDNA used as material had been derived from T cells, B-cell-depleted T cells, or PBMCs.

The CDR3 is 14 amino acids. V lost 7 bases and J 0 bases, leaving 7 bases between the germline ends. The germline CDR1 and CDR2 sequences are SNHLY and FYNNEI. Original handling: Reference gene primer amplification yielded estimated nucleated cell counts. Produced via immunoSEQ multiplex PCR; TCRdb's table is partial and in-frame only. V, J and clone size were drawn from that table, and D and trimming were deduced from the DNA. The table records 25,000 to 30,000 clones, more than 70% of them present only once. Material for sequencing was peripheral blood. The chain is built from TRBV2 and TRBJ2-6; D is unclear. The receptor's source is a man older than 75 with active COVID-19. In DNA, the CDR3 is TGTGCCAGCACCCAGGCCTCTGGGGCCAACGTCCTGACTTTC. The encoded protein is CASTQASGANVLTF.